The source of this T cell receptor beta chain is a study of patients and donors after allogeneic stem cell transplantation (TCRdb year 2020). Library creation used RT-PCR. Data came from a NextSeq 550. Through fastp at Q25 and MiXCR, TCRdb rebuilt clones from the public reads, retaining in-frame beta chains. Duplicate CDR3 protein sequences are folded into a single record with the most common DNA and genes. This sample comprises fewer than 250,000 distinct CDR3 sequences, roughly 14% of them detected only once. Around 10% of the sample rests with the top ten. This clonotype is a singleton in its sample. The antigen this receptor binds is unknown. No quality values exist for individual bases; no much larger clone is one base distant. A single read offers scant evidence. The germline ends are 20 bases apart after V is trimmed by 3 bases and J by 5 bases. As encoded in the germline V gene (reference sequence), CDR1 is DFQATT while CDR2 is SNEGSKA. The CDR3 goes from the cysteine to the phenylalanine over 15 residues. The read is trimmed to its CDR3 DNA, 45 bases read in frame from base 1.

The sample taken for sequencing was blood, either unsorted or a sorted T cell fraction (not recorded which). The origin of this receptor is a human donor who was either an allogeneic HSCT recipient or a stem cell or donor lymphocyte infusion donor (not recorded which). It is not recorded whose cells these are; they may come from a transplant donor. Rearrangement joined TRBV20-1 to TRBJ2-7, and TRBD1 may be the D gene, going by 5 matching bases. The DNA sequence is TGCAGTGCTAGCTTCGGCTCAGGGATTTCCAACGAGCAGTACTTC. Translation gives CSASFGSGISNEQYF.